Listed below are T cell receptor beta chains from one sample, sequenced in a study of T cell repertoires in cytomegalovirus infection. TCRdb used MiXCR to reprocess the reads, holding one entry per CDR3 protein. The sample gives approximately 70,000 distinct CDR3 sequences, about 4% of which show up once; under 25% is in the top ten. Source material: PBMCs. Every receptor here comes from a human donor in good health (CMV status not recorded). Some clones in this sample may be carry-over from other donors' samples. The CDR3 runs from the conserved cysteine through the conserved F or W. D genes are given only for firm matches. Clone sizes are shown as once, few, many, or a class for an expanded clone.

CDR3 protein: CASSLRPRTSGQETQYF
CDR3 DNA: TGTGCCAGCAGCTTACGCCCCCGGACTAGCGGACAAGAGACCCAGTACTTC
V gene: TRBV7-9
clone size: many
D gene: TRBD2
J gene: TRBJ2-5

CDR3 protein: CATNDRAYTDTQYF
CDR3 DNA: TGTGCCACCAATGACAGAGCCTACACAGATACGCAGTATTTT
V gene: TRBV6-1
clone size: many
D gene: .
J gene: TRBJ2-3

CDR3 protein: CSVRTREETQYF
CDR3 DNA: TGCAGCGTCCGGACTAGAGAAGAGACCCAGTACTTC
V gene: TRBV29-1
clone size: many
D gene: TRBD2
J gene: TRBJ2-5

CDR3 protein: CASGPGGSSDETQYF
CDR3 DNA: TGTGCCAGCGGTCCGGGAGGGAGTAGCGATGAGACCCAGTACTTC
V gene: TRBV11-3
clone size: many
D gene: TRBD2
J gene: TRBJ2-5

CDR3 protein: CASSSPSGYQETQYF
CDR3 DNA: TGTGCCAGCAGCTCGCCTAGCGGGTACCAAGAGACCCAGTACTTC
V gene: TRBV7-2
clone size: many
D gene: TRBD2
J gene: TRBJ2-5

CDR3 protein: CASSEPGGTSPLHF
CDR3 DNA: TGCGCCAGCAGTGAGCCGGGGGGCACTTCACCCCTCCACTTT
V gene: TRBV10-2
clone size: many
D gene: .
J gene: TRBJ1-6

CDR3 protein: CASSLRAGKTQYF
CDR3 DNA: TGTGCCAGCAGCTTGAGGGCCGGAAAGACCCAGTACTTC
V gene: TRBV7-2
clone size: many
D gene: .
J gene: TRBJ2-5

CDR3 protein: CASSFAQFYGYTF
CDR3 DNA: TGTGCCAGCAGTTTCGCACAGTTCTATGGCTACACCTTC
V gene: TRBV12-3/TRBV12-4
clone size: many
D gene: .
J gene: TRBJ1-2

CDR3 protein: CASNDRREVNEQFF
CDR3 DNA: TGTGCCAGTAACGACCGAAGGGAGGTCAATGAGCAGTTCTTC
V gene: TRBV19
clone size: many
D gene: .
J gene: TRBJ2-1

CDR3 protein: CASSLGLAGRETQYF
CDR3 DNA: TGTGCCAGCAGCTTAGGACTAGCGGGGAGAGAGACCCAGTACTTC
V gene: TRBV7-2
clone size: many
D gene: TRBD2
J gene: TRBJ2-5

CDR3 protein: CASSERGEFNEQFF
CDR3 DNA: TGTGCCAGCAGTGAGCGGGGGGAGTTCAATGAGCAGTTCTTC
V gene: TRBV6-1
clone size: many
D gene: TRBD2
J gene: TRBJ2-1

CDR3 protein: CASSDWVMQETQYF
CDR3 DNA: TGTGCCAGCAGCGACTGGGTTATGCAAGAGACCCAGTACTTC
V gene: TRBV25-1
clone size: few
D gene: .
J gene: TRBJ2-5

CDR3 protein: CASSNPGTRLSKSF
CDR3 DNA: TGTGCCAGCAGTAACCCCGGGACCAGACTGTCCAAAAGCTTC
V gene: TRBV6-2/TRBV6-3
clone size: many
D gene: .
J gene: TRBJ2-7